This TCR beta chain was sequenced during a study of T cells after yellow fever vaccination. As for the study in general: Researchers used SMART-Seq v4 Ultra Low Input to prepare fractions that had low cell numbers.

For TCR, cDNA came from 5'RACE template switching, which added a universal primer site and UMIs. Each CDR3 protein gets one entry after TCRdb re-called the 5' RACE reads with MiXCR. The data contain 500,000 to 650,000 distinct CDR3 sequences, about 17% of them singletons. Study conclusions and caveats: Abundant clonotypes (contaminants from the bulk population) could be present in FACS-sorted repertoires. CD4 and CD8 compartments shared a small share of clonotypes.

There are many counts of this clonotype. Its specificity is not known. This CDR3 region has 15 residues. Trimming cost V 7 bases and J 3 bases; bases outside gene matches: 6. Germline V gene data show CDR1 as MNHEY and CDR2 as SMNVEV (reference sequence). The chain uses TRBV27 and TRBJ2-2, with 9 bases lining up with TRBD1. The sample here was PBMCs, taken about 5 days after the first yellow fever vaccination. This receptor was identified in a man younger than 35 who received the YFV17D yellow fever vaccine. CDR3 DNA sequence: TGTGCCAGCACCTCCGGACAGGGGCACACCGGGGAGCTGTTTTTT. Protein product: CASTSGQGHTGELFF.